A selection of T cell receptor beta chains follows, all from one sample in a study of cytomegalovirus exposure and HLA in healthy donors. TCRdb's table, derived via immunoSEQ multiplex PCR, lists solely in-frame clones and lacks some. The sample comprises 200,000 or so clones, about 86% of which are singletons, and around 2% rests with the top ten. The sample consisted of PBMCs. These receptor sequences come from a woman aged 18-29 years in good health and CMV-seropositive. Each CDR3 is given with its conserved first and last residue. Each record gives: D gene, J gene, V gene, clone size, CDR3 DNA, CDR3 protein. D genes are given only for firm matches. Part of the rows lack a size; the others show once, few, many or a class for expanded clones.

NA,TRBJ1-1,TRBV28,NA,TGTGCCAGCAGGGCGGGTCTCACGAACACTGAAGCTTTCTTT,CASRAGLTNTEAFF
NA,TRBJ2-1,TRBV7-9,NA,TGTGCCAGCAGCTCGAGGGCGGGAGAGCAGTTCTTC,CASSSRAGEQFF
NA,TRBJ1-4,TRBV11-3,once,TGTGCCAGCAGTCAGACCGGGGGGGAAAAACTGTTTTTT,CASSQTGGEKLFF
NA,TRBJ2-5,TRBV6-4,once,TGTGCCAGCAGTGGCGTACCCGACGGAGAGCAGTACTTC,CASSGVPDGEQYF
NA,TRBJ2-5,TRBV7-9,once,TGTGCCAGCAGCTTAGGGACTCCAGGAGAGACCCAGTACTTC,CASSLGTPGETQYF
NA,TRBJ1-2,TRBV28,NA,TGTGCCAGCAGTCGACCCTTGGACAGAATCTATGGCTACACCTTC,CASSRPLDRIYGYTF
NA,TRBJ2-3,TRBV7-3,NA,TGTGCCAGCAGCCGAGCGGGTCCGACAGATACGCAGTATTTT,CASSRAGPTDTQYF
TRBD2,TRBJ2-4,TRBV5-1,NA,TGCGCCAGTCAAGCGGGGGGATCCGGAAACAGTCAGTACTTC,CASQAGGSGNSQYF
TRBD1,TRBJ1-6,TRBV30,few,TGTGCCTGGAAAACAGGGGACCTCCACTTT,CAWKTGDLHF
TRBD1,TRBJ1-6,TRBV19,NA,TGTGCCAGTAAGTTTCAGGGGGCAGGATTTTCACCCCTCCACTTT,CASKFQGAGFSPLHF
TRBD1,TRBJ2-4,TRBV2,NA,TGTGCCAGCAGACTACAACTCGCCGGGGACAGTCAGTACTTC,CASRLQLAGDSQYF
TRBD1,TRBJ2-5,TRBV4-3,NA,TGCGCCAGCAGCCAACGCCTTTTCCGGGACAGACATGAGACCCAGTACTTC,CASSQRLFRDRHETQYF
TRBD2,TRBJ2-3,TRBV13,NA,TGTGCCAGCAGCTCCAGATATCAGCCGGGACTAGCGGGATTCACAGATACGCAGTATTTT,CASSSRYQPGLAGFTDTQYF
TRBD2,TRBJ2-5,TRBV7-7,NA,TGTGCTAGCAGCTTATATCGGCGGGGGGGCGAAGAGACCCAGTACTTC,CASSLYRRGGEETQYF
TRBD1,TRBJ2-2,TRBV5-1,once,TGCGCCAGCAGCCCGGTCCCGGGACAGGGACCGAACACCGGGGAGCTGTTTTTT,CASSPVPGQGPNTGELFF
NA,TRBJ2-2,TRBV29-1,NA,TGCAGCGCCCCAGGGAACACCGGGGAGCTGTTTTTT,CSAPGNTGELFF
NA,TRBJ1-1,TRBV2,NA,TGTGCCAGGAAACAGCAGAACACTGAAGCTTTCTTT,CARKQQNTEAFF
TRBD2,TRBJ2-5,TRBV5-1,NA,TGCGCCAGCAGACTAGCGAGTGGGGAGACCCAGTACTTC,CASRLASGETQYF
TRBD1,TRBJ1-4,TRBV2,NA,TGTGCCAGCGGACAGGGGGCTGAAAAACTGTTTTTT,CASGQGAEKLFF
TRBD2,TRBJ2-2,TRBV4-2,once,TGTGCCAGCAGCCAAGATCTATGGAGGGCGGGGGACGGGGAGCTGTTTTTT,CASSQDLWRAGDGELFF
NA,TRBJ1-2,TRBV5-4,NA,TGTGCCAGCAGCTTAACGGTGGCAGGGGATTATGGCTACACCTTC,CASSLTVAGDYGYTF
TRBD1,TRBJ1-2,TRBV28,NA,TGTGCCAGCAGTTCAGGGGGCGAGGACTATGGCTACACCTTC,CASSSGGEDYGYTF
TRBD1,TRBJ1-2,TRBV27,NA,TGTGCCAGCAGTTTACGCGGGACAGCCTATGGCTACACCTTC,CASSLRGTAYGYTF
NA,TRBJ1-5,TRBV6-1,NA,TGTGCCAGCAGTGAGCGGGGCTATAGCAATCAGCCCCAGCATTTT,CASSERGYSNQPQHF
NA,TRBJ2-1,TRBV9,NA,TGTGCCAGCAGCGTAGTCGAGGGAAGCAATGAGCAGTTCTTC,CASSVVEGSNEQFF
NA,TRBJ1-2,TRBV4-3,NA,TGCGCCAGCAGCCAAGATTTGGCAGATGTCTACACCTTC,CASSQDLADVYTF
NA,TRBJ2-3,TRBV28,NA,TGTGCCAGCCAACACACAGATACGCAGTATTTT,CASQHTDTQYF
NA,TRBJ1-6,TRBV2,once,TGTGCCAGCAGAGGGGGTTTGAGCTCCTATAATTCACCCCTCCACTTT,CASRGGLSSYNSPLHF
NA,TRBJ2-1,TRBV2,NA,TGTGCCAGCAGTTACAGGGCCAATGAGCAGTTCTTC,CASSYRANEQFF
TRBD1,TRBJ2-7,TRBV7-2,NA,TGTGCCAGCAGCGACAGGGCTTACGAGCAGTACTTC,CASSDRAYEQYF
TRBD2,TRBJ2-1,TRBV4-2,NA,TGTGCCAGCAGCCAAGAAGGGACTAGCGGGGGAATTTACAATGAGCAGTTCTTC,CASSQEGTSGGIYNEQFF
TRBD1,TRBJ2-5,TRBV5-6,NA,TGTGCCAGCAGCTTGCCCGGACAGGGGGCTGAGCTAGAGACCCAGTACTTC,CASSLPGQGAELETQYF
NA,TRBJ2-7,TRBV5-1,NA,TGCGCCAGCAGCCGCACCGACAGTACCTACGAGCAGTACTTC,CASSRTDSTYEQYF
NA,TRBJ1-1,TRBV28,once,TGTGCCAGCCACCCCCCCGTCGGACTTAACACTGAAGCTTTCTTT,CASHPPVGLNTEAFF
TRBD2,TRBJ2-1,TRBV5-1,NA,TGCGCCAGCAGCTTGGAGGGTAGCGGGGGGGTGCAGTTCTTC,CASSLEGSGGVQFF
NA,TRBJ1-1,TRBV5-1,NA,TGCGCCAGCTACGCTAAAACAGGGCGGGACACTGAAGCTTTCTTT,CASYAKTGRDTEAFF
TRBD1,TRBJ1-4,TRBV4-1,NA,TGCGCCAGCAGCTCACGACAGGGAGCTAATGAAAAACTGTTTTTT,CASSSRQGANEKLFF
TRBD1,TRBJ2-2,TRBV6-6,NA,TGTGCCAGCAGAGGACAGGGGGACACCGGGGAGCTGTTTTTT,CASRGQGDTGELFF
NA,TRBJ1-1,TRBV19,few,TGTGCCAGTACACGACACGTAAACACTGAAGCTTTCTTT,CASTRHVNTEAFF
NA,TRBJ2-1,TRBV13,NA,TGTGCCAGCAGCCCATTGGACAGTTCTAACTACAATGAGCAGTTCTTC,CASSPLDSSNYNEQFF
NA,TRBJ1-3,TRBV2,NA,TGTGCCAGCAGTGAAACGATTTTGGACAGTTTTAGCTCTGGAAACACCATATATTTT,CASSETILDSFSSGNTIYF
NA,TRBJ2-7,TRBV2,NA,TGTGCCAGCATGATCTCGCGGGGGCAGTACTTC,CASMISRGQYF
NA,TRBJ1-2,TRBV19,NA,TGTGCCAGTAGTACATCCGGGACTCCGTTAGGCAACTATGGCTACACCTTC,CASSTSGTPLGNYGYTF
TRBD2,TRBJ2-3,TRBV18,NA,TGTGCCAGCTCACCAACACTAGCGGGGAGCACAGATACGCAGTATTTT,CASSPTLAGSTDTQYF
TRBD2,TRBJ2-5,TRBV7-8,few,TGTGCCAGCAGCTCTCCGGGACTAGCGACAGAGACCCAGTACTTC,CASSSPGLATETQYF
TRBD2,TRBJ2-3,TRBV7-3,few,TGTGCCAGCAGCTTTGGCGGGGGGGCGGGCACAGATACGCAGTATTTT,CASSFGGGAGTDTQYF